These T cell receptor beta chains were read from a single sample in a study of T-cell reconstitution after alpha-beta-depleted transplantation in children. TCRdb fed the PCR reads into MiXCR, producing one record per CDR3 protein. The profile shows some 290,000 distinct CDR3 sequences, approximately 9.6% of them singletons. Sequencing used PBMCs from the stem cell graft donor, obtained from the stem cell graft. The receptors shown here come from a human donor who donated a stem cell graft to a child with SCID. CDR3s include the opening cysteine and the closing phenylalanine or tryptophan. The D gene is left open where the match is weak. Clone size appears in some rows only: once, few, many, or a class for an expanded clone.

j_call: TRBJ1-6; d_call: -; v_call: TRBV6-5; clone_size: -; cdr3_aa: CASSSTTPPLHF; cdr3_nt: TGTGCCAGCAGTTCCACCACCCCACCCCTCCACTTT
j_call: TRBJ2-4; d_call: TRBD2; v_call: TRBV25-1; clone_size: -; cdr3_aa: CASSAMGGTKNIQYF; cdr3_nt: TGTGCCAGCAGTGCAATGGGGGGGACCAAAAACATTCAGTACTTC
j_call: TRBJ2-7; d_call: -; v_call: TRBV27; clone_size: few; cdr3_aa: CASSWTQSSYEQYF; cdr3_nt: TGTGCCAGCAGCTGGACCCAAAGCTCCTACGAGCAGTACTTC
j_call: TRBJ2-2; d_call: -; v_call: TRBV2; clone_size: -; cdr3_aa: CASRIQGGTGELFF; cdr3_nt: TGTGCCAGCAGGATCCAGGGCGGTACCGGGGAGCTGTTTTTT
j_call: TRBJ2-7; d_call: TRBD2; v_call: TRBV20-1; clone_size: few; cdr3_aa: CSARAPGLASYEQYF; cdr3_nt: TGCAGTGCTAGAGCCCCGGGACTAGCGTCCTACGAGCAGTACTTC
j_call: TRBJ2-2; d_call: -; v_call: TRBV9; clone_size: -; cdr3_aa: CASSVEQGSNTGELFF; cdr3_nt: TGTGCCAGCAGCGTAGAACAGGGTTCGAACACCGGGGAGCTGTTTTTT
j_call: TRBJ2-1; d_call: -; v_call: TRBV15; clone_size: -; cdr3_aa: CATSRGMEGAHNEQFF; cdr3_nt: TGTGCCACCAGCAGAGGGATGGAGGGGGCGCATAATGAGCAGTTCTTC
j_call: TRBJ2-1; d_call: -; v_call: TRBV12-5; clone_size: few; cdr3_aa: CASGWEQFF; cdr3_nt: TGTGCTAGTGGTTGGGAGCAGTTCTTC
j_call: TRBJ2-7; d_call: -; v_call: TRBV7-8; clone_size: few; cdr3_aa: CASSLRNSYEQYF; cdr3_nt: TGTGCCAGCAGCTTAAGGAACTCCTACGAGCAGTACTTC
j_call: TRBJ2-7; d_call: TRBD2; v_call: TRBV5-1; clone_size: -; cdr3_aa: CASFERAGAYEQYF; cdr3_nt: TGCGCCAGCTTTGAACGAGCGGGGGCCTACGAGCAGTACTTC
j_call: TRBJ2-5; d_call: TRBD1; v_call: TRBV27; clone_size: few; cdr3_aa: CASSLSEGDRGIQETQYF; cdr3_nt: TGTGCCAGCAGTTTATCGGAGGGGGACAGGGGGATCCAAGAGACCCAGTACTTC
j_call: TRBJ2-3; d_call: TRBD2; v_call: TRBV3-1; clone_size: many; cdr3_aa: CASRRGTTPDTQYF; cdr3_nt: TGTGCCAGCAGGCGAGGGACTACCCCAGATACGCAGTATTTT
j_call: TRBJ2-5; d_call: TRBD2; v_call: TRBV12-3/TRBV12-4; clone_size: few; cdr3_aa: CASSRTSGGAQETQYF; cdr3_nt: TGTGCCAGCAGTAGGACTAGCGGGGGGGCACAAGAGACCCAGTACTTC
j_call: TRBJ2-5; d_call: TRBD2; v_call: TRBV9; clone_size: -; cdr3_aa: CASSSEAGATLETQYF; cdr3_nt: TGTGCCAGCAGCTCTGAAGCGGGGGCCACTCTCGAGACCCAGTACTTC
j_call: TRBJ2-1; d_call: -; v_call: TRBV29-1; clone_size: few; cdr3_aa: CSVESGRSSYNEQFF; cdr3_nt: TGCAGCGTTGAAAGTGGACGATCCTCCTACAATGAGCAGTTCTTC
j_call: TRBJ2-4; d_call: TRBD2; v_call: TRBV4-1; clone_size: -; cdr3_aa: CASSQEMASGDRGKYF; cdr3_nt: TGCGCCAGCAGCCAAGAGATGGCCAGCGGGGACCGTGGAAAGTACTTC